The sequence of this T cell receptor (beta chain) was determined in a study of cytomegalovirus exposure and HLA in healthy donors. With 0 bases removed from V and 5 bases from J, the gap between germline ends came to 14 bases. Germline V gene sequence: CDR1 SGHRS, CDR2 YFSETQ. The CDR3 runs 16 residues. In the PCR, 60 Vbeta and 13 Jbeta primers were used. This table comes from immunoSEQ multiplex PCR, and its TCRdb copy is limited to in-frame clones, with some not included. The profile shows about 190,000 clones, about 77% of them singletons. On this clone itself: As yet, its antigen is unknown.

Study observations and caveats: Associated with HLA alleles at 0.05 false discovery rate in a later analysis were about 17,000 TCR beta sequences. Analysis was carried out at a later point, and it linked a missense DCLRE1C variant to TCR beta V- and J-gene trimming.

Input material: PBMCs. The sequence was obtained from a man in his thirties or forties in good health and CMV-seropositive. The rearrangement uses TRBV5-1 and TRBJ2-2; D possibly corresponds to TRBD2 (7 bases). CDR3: CASSLERGAMTGELFF. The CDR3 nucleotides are TGCGCCAGCAGCTTGGAACGGGGGGCGATGACCGGGGAGCTGTTTTTT.